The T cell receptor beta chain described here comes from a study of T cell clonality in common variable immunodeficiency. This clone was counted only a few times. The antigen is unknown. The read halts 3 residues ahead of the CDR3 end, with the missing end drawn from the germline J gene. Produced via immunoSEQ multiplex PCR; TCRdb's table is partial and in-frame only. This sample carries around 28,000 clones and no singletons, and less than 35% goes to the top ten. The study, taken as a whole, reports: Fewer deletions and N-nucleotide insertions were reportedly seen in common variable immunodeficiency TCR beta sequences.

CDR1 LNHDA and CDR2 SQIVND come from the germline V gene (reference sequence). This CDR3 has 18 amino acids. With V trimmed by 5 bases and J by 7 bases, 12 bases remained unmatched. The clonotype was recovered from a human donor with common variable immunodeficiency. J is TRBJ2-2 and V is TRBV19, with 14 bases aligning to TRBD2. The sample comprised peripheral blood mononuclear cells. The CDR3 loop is CASSSMTSGGALVGELFF. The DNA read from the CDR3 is TGTGCCAGTAGTTCAATGACTAGCGGGGGGGCCTTAGTCGGGGAG.